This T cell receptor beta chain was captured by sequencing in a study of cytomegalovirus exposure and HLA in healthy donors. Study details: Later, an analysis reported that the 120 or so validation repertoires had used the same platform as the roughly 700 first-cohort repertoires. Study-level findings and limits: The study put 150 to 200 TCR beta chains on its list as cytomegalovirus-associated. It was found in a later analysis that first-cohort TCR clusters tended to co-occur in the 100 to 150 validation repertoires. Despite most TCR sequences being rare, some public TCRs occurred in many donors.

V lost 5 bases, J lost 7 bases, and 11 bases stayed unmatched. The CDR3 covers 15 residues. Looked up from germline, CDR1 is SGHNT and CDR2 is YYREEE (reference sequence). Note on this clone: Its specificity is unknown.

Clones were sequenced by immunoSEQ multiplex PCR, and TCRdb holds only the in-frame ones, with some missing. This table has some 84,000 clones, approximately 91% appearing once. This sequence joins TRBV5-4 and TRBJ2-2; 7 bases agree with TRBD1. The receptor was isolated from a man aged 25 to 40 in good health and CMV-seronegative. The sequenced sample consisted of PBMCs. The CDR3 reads CASRQTGTRGGELFF. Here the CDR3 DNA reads TGTGCCAGCAGGCAGACAGGGACGAGGGGCGGGGAGCTGTTTTTT.